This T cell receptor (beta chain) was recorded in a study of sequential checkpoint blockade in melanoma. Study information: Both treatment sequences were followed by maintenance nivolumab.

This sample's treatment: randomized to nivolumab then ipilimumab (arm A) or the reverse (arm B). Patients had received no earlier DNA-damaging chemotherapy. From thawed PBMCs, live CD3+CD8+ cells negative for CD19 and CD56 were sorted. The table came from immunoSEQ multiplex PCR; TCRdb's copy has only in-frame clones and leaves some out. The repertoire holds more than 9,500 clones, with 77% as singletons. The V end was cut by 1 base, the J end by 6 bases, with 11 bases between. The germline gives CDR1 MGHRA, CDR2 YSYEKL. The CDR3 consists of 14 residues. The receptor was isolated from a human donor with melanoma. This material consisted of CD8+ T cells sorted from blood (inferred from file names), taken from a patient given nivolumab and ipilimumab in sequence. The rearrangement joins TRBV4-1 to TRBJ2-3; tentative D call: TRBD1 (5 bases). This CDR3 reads CASSQGAGADTQYF. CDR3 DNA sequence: TGCGCCAGCAGCCAAGGGGCTGGGGCTGATACGCAGTATTTT.